The rows below give T cell receptor beta chains drawn from one sample of a study of Ad26.COV2.S vaccination and SARS-CoV-2 variants. Libraries were prepared by immunoSEQ multiplex PCR; TCRdb keeps only in-frame clonotypes and omits some of them. Found here are about 350,000 clones, 70% to 90% of them singletons; the top ten hold over 8.5%. The specimen comprised peripheral blood, sampled in a trial of Ad26.COV2.S vaccine versus placebo. All receptors come from a person between 18 and 60 years old who received the Ad26.COV2.S COVID-19 vaccine or a placebo. Both conserved end residues are part of each CDR3. D genes are given only for firm matches. Size values are once, few and many counts, or a class for expanded clones, and some rows have none.

abundance,d_gene,v_gene,j_gene,CDR3nt,CDR3aa
NA,NA,TRBV30,TRBJ1-1,TGTGCCTGGAGCGTAAACACTGAAGCTTTCTTT,CAWSVNTEAFF
once,NA,TRBV28,TRBJ1-6,TGTGCCAGCAGTTTGTGGGGGGGGTCACCCCTCCACTTT,CASSLWGGSPLHF
NA,TRBD1,TRBV7-9,TRBJ1-1,TGTGCCAGCAGCCTGACAGGGGGCACTGAAGCTTTCTTT,CASSLTGGTEAFF
NA,TRBD1,TRBV6-1,TRBJ2-6,TGTGCCAGCAGTGTACAGGGGCCTCACTCTGGGGCCAACGTCCTGACTTTC,CASSVQGPHSGANVLTF
NA,NA,TRBV7-2,TRBJ1-2,TGTGCCAGCACCGCCCCTGTAAGCCCTTATGGCTACACCTTC,CASTAPVSPYGYTF
NA,NA,TRBV6-5,TRBJ1-3,TGTGCCAGCAGTTACTCGCACAGCCGCTCTGGAAACACCATATATTTT,CASSYSHSRSGNTIYF
NA,TRBD1,TRBV6-1,TRBJ1-5,TGTGCCAGCAGTGGACAGGGAGGCCCCCGGGGGAAACATCAGCCCCAGCATTTT,CASSGQGGPRGKHQPQHF
NA,NA,TRBV6-5,TRBJ1-1,TGTGCCAGCATAGGGGACGAGGCTGAAGCTTTCTTT,CASIGDEAEAFF
NA,NA,TRBV28,TRBJ2-5,TGTGCCAGCCGCGGGGACCAGAGGACCCAGTACTTC,CASRGDQRTQYF
NA,NA,TRBV6-6,TRBJ1-6,TGTGCCAGCAGATCCAGCCAGGGAGATAATTCACCCCTCCACTTT,CASRSSQGDNSPLHF
NA,TRBD2,TRBV30,TRBJ2-7,TGTGCCTGGATGGGTTCGGGGGCGGGAGGGAACGAGCAGTACTTC,CAWMGSGAGGNEQYF
NA,NA,TRBV5-1,TRBJ2-3,TGCGCCAGCAGCTTGGACCCCAGCGGCACAGATACGCAGTATTTT,CASSLDPSGTDTQYF
NA,TRBD2,TRBV4-3,TRBJ2-2,TGCGCCAGCAGCCAAGGGTCTAGCGGGGCGGGGAACACCGGGGAGCTGTTTTTT,CASSQGSSGAGNTGELFF
NA,NA,TRBV7-9,TRBJ2-7,TGTGCCAGCAGCTTAGCGGAGGAATACGAGCAGTACTTC,CASSLAEEYEQYF
NA,NA,TRBV7-2,TRBJ2-5,TGTGCCAGCAGCCCCTTGGGGGTAGCGGAGACCCAGTACTTC,CASSPLGVAETQYF
NA,NA,TRBV28,TRBJ1-2,TGTGCCAGCAGTTACTACGGACAGTCCCCCTATGGCTACACCTTC,CASSYYGQSPYGYTF
NA,NA,TRBV28,TRBJ1-3,TGTGCCAGCGGGGAGGGTGGCAGGGCAAGTGGAAACACCATATATTTT,CASGEGGRASGNTIYF
few,NA,TRBV20-1,TRBJ1-2,TGCAGTGCTTACAGGGTCGGTGGCTACACCTTC,CSAYRVGGYTF
NA,NA,TRBV6-2/TRBV6-3,TRBJ2-1,TGTGCCAGCAGTTACTCCAATGAGCAGTTCTTC,CASSYSNEQFF
NA,NA,TRBV4-2,TRBJ2-5,TGTGCCAGCAGCCAACGACAGGCTGAAGAGACCCAGTACTTC,CASSQRQAEETQYF
NA,TRBD1,TRBV24-1,TRBJ1-1,TGTGCCACCAGTGTCGAGACAGGGGCCTACACTGAAGCTTTCTTT,CATSVETGAYTEAFF
NA,NA,TRBV11-2,TRBJ2-5,TGTGCCAGCAGCTTACGGCAGGCCCGGCCGGGGGAGACCCAGTACTTC,CASSLRQARPGETQYF
NA,TRBD2,TRBV7-2,TRBJ2-1,TGTGCCAGCAGCCCGCAGCGGGGAACCTACAATGAGCAGTTCTTC,CASSPQRGTYNEQFF
NA,NA,TRBV20-1,TRBJ2-3,TGCAGTGCTAGGACTAGGGATACGCAGTATTTT,CSARTRDTQYF
NA,TRBD2,TRBV7-3,TRBJ2-3,TGTGCCAGCAGCGTTTCTAGCGGGAGTGCAGATACGCAGTATTTT,CASSVSSGSADTQYF
NA,NA,TRBV24-1,TRBJ2-3,TGTGCCACCAGTGACTGGGGGACCAGAGATACGCAGTATTTT,CATSDWGTRDTQYF
once,TRBD2,TRBV5-1,TRBJ2-1,TGCGCCAGCACCAAAGACTGGACTAGCGGGGGATACAATGAGCAGTTCTTC,CASTKDWTSGGYNEQFF
once,TRBD2,TRBV7-2,TRBJ2-5,TGTGCCAGCAGCTCGGGCGGGGGACAAGAGACCCAGTACTTC,CASSSGGGQETQYF
many,NA,TRBV28,TRBJ1-5,TGTGCCAGCAGTTTGGCAGGCATAAGCAATCAGCCCCAGCATTTT,CASSLAGISNQPQHF
NA,NA,TRBV5-5,TRBJ1-6,TGTGCCAGCCGAGTATATGATAATTCACCCCTCCACTTT,CASRVYDNSPLHF
NA,NA,TRBV6-2/TRBV6-3,TRBJ2-2,TGTGCCAGCAGTTACTCGAGCCTCGGGGCGGGGTCCTTCACCGGGGAGCTGTTTTTT,CASSYSSLGAGSFTGELFF
once,NA,TRBV7-9,TRBJ2-6,TGTGCCAGCAGCTTAAGAGGGTCTCTTGGGGCCAACGTCCTGACTTTC,CASSLRGSLGANVLTF
NA,TRBD1,TRBV7-7,TRBJ2-7,TGTGCTAGCAGCGTTGGGGACAGCCCTATTTACGAGCAGTACTTC,CASSVGDSPIYEQYF
NA,TRBD2,TRBV28,TRBJ2-7,TGTGCCAGCAGTTCGGGACTAGCTGGGTCCCCCTACGAGCAGTACTTC,CASSSGLAGSPYEQYF